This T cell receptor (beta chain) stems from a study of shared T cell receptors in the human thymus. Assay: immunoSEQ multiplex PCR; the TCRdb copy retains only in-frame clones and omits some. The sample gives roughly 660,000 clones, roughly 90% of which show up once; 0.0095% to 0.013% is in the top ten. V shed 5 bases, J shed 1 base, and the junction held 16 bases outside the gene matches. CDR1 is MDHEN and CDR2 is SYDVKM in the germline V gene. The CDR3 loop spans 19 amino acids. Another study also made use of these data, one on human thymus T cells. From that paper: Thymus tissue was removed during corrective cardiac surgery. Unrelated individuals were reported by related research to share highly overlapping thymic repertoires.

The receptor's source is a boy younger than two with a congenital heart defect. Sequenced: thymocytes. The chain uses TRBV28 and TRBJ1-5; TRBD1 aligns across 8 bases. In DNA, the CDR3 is TGTGCCAGCAGTGCCCCCCGGCAGGGGGCCCGTGAGAGCAATCAGCCCCAGCATTTT. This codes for CASSAPRQGARESNQPQHF. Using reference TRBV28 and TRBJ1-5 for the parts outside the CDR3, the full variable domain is DVKVTQSSRYLVKRTGEKVFLECVQDMDHENMFWYRQDPGLGLRLIYFSYDVKMKEKGDIPEGYSVSREKKERFSLILESASTNQTSMYLCASSAPRQGARESNQPQHFGDGTRLSIL.